These 30 T cell receptor beta chains came from one sample sequenced in a study of OX40 agonist ivuxolimab in advanced cancers. TCRdb keeps only in-frame clones here, not all; method: immunoSEQ multiplex PCR. The repertoire holds around 53,000 clones, around 84% seen once, with around 0.7% in the top ten. Sample: CD4+ or CD8+ T cells sorted from blood, taken in a trial of the OX40 agonist ivuxolimab. The receptors were gathered from an adult with an advanced solid tumor such as melanoma, head and neck, liver or kidney cancer.

This clone was counted between two and nine times. V and J are TRBV7-8 and TRBJ1-5; D uncertain. Trimming removed 3 bases at V and 1 base at J, with 10 bases between. Germline V CDR1 and CDR2: SGHVS, FQNEAQ. CDR3 size: 15 residues. CDR3 nucleotide sequence: TGTGCCAGCAGCTTTATAACGGGAAGCAATCAGCCCCAGCATTTT. Translation gives CASSFITGSNQPQHF.

The rearrangement joins TRBV21-1 to TRBJ2-5; the D segment call TRBD2 is taken from the table without a DNA check. TRBV21-1 is a pseudogene locus. CDR3 length: 13 amino acids. The CDR3 sequence: CASSYIFRETQYF. As DNA, the CDR3 is TGTGCCAGCTCCTATATCTTCCGAGAGACCCAGTACTTC.

The chain combines TRBV7-2 with TRBJ1-5, with a tentative D call TRBD1 (5 bases). V gave up 1 base and J gave up 1 base, with 17 bases separating them. CDR1 is SGHTA, CDR2 FQGNSA, per germline. The CDR3 runs 18 residues. The CDR3 DNA reads as TGTGCCAGCAGCTTAGTTTACACAGGAGGGGTAAGCAATCAGCCCCAGCATTTT. It codes for CASSLVYTGGVSNQPQHF.

The J gene is TRBJ2-2, the V gene TRBV10-3; tentatively, D is TRBD1 (6 bases). Trimming cost V 2 bases and J 0 bases, with 13 bases left between them. CDR1 is ENHRY and CDR2 is SYGVKD in the germline V gene. The CDR3 sequence is 17 residues long. The CDR3 region is CAISEHPTGANTGELFF. CDR3 in DNA: TGTGCCATCAGTGAGCACCCGACAGGCGCGAACACCGGGGAGCTGTTTTTT.

This clone was counted a few times. The chain uses TRBV6-1 and TRBJ1-5; 7 positions agree with TRBD1. This CDR3 comprises 16 residues. After removal of 1 base from V and 3 bases from J, the junction contained 6 bases not matched to a gene. The V gene's germline CDR1 is MNHNS and CDR2 SASEGT. CDR3 in DNA: TGTGCCAGCAGTGAAGGGGCAGGGGGGACCAATCAGCCCCAGCATTTT. Protein product: CASSEGAGGTNQPQHF.

The chain employs TRBV7-2 and TRBJ2-5; 7 nucleotides agree with TRBD1. V shed 4 bases and J 1 base; nucleotides not matched to a gene: 9. CDR3 length equals 16 residues. The germline CDR1 and CDR2 sequences are SGHTA and FQGNSA. The CDR3 coding sequence is TGTGCCAGCAGCTCGGGACAGCCAACCTTCCAAGAGACCCAGTACTTC. This encodes CASSSGQPTFQETQYF.

This clone was recorded a few times. This chain links TRBV19 with TRBJ1-1; no clear D. V was trimmed by 0 bases and J by 3 bases, leaving 11 bases between them. The CDR3 contains 15 residues. The germline gives CDR1 LNHDA, CDR2 SQIVND (reference sequence). The CDR3 coding sequence is TGTGCCAGTAGTATAGATCATGGGCTGGACACTGAAGCTTTCTTT. It specifies CASSIDHGLDTEAFF. Based on the CDR3 plus reference TRBV19 and TRBJ1-1, the full variable domain is DGGITQSPKYLFRKEGQNVTLSCEQNLNHDAMYWYRQDPGQGLRLIYYSQIVNDFQKGDIAEGYSVSREKKESFPLTVTSAQKNPTAFYLCASSIDHGLDTEAFFGQGTRLTVV.

V is TRBV4-2 and J is TRBJ1-6, with D perhaps matching TRBD1 (6 bases). The CDR3 sequence is 16 residues long. CDR1 is LGHNA, CDR2 YNFKEQ, per germline. V lost 1 base, J lost 7 bases, and 14 bases lay in between. DNA for the CDR3: TGTGCCAGCAGCCAAGCCGGGGGCAGGGAGAATTCACCCCTCCACTTT. It encodes CASSQAGGRENSPLHF.

The genes are TRBV7-2 and TRBJ2-1; either TRBD1 or TRBD2 may supply D (5 bases each). The V end was cut by 5 bases, the J end by 7 bases, with 18 bases between. This CDR3 comprises 15 residues. Germline V gene lookup returns CDR1 SGHTA and CDR2 FQGNSA. CDR3 nucleotide sequence: TGTGCCAGCAGCGGGACCGGACCGAACCCTAATGAGCAGTTCTTC. This sequence encodes CASSGTGPNPNEQFF.

The chain links TRBV4-3 to TRBJ2-4, with 9 bases aligning to TRBD1. V lost 4 bases, J lost 6 bases, and 1 base stayed unmatched. The CDR3 loop spans 13 amino acids. Germline V gene lookup returns CDR1 LGHNA and CDR2 YSLEER. The DNA of the CDR3 is TGCGCCAGCAGCCTACAGGGGGCAAACATTCAGTACTTC. It translates to CASSLQGANIQYF.

The genes are TRBV2 and TRBJ2-7, with 7 bases identical to TRBD2. This CDR3 is 16 amino acids long. CDR1 SNHLY and CDR2 FYNNEI come from the germline V gene. J lost 0 bases, V lost 7 bases, and 12 bases had no gene match. CDR3 DNA sequence: TGTGCCAGCACCCTAACTGGGGGGGGATGCTCCTACGAGCAGTACTTC. Its translation is CASTLTGGGCSYEQYF.

This chain joins TRBV5-1 and TRBJ1-3; TRBD1 matches 9 bases. V lost 8 bases to trimming and J lost 4 bases; unmatched junction nucleotides: 10. The germline gives CDR1 SGHRS, CDR2 YFSETQ. The CDR3 is 15 amino acids. This chain's CDR3 is CASSGQGVVGNTIYF. The CDR3 nucleotides read TGCGCCAGTTCGGGACAGGGAGTTGTCGGAAACACCATATATTTT.

Remarks on this clone: Other DNA sequences within the sample encode an identical CDR3. CDR3 in DNA: TGTGCCAGCAGTGAATTCGCAGGGAATCAGCCCCAGCATTTT. Encoded protein: CASSEFAGNQPQHF. The chain couples TRBV6-1 to TRBJ1-5, with a weak D call TRBD1 (5 bases). Germline lookup yields CDR1 MNHNS and CDR2 SASEGT. The CDR3 totals 14 residues. The V gene lost 2 bases and the J gene lost 4 bases, with 9 bases spanning the gap.

The chain carries TRBV2 and TRBJ1-6; D may be TRBD1 (6 bases). V was trimmed by 8 bases and J by 6 bases, leaving 20 bases between them. The CDR3 extends over 16 amino acids. CDR1 is SNHLY, CDR2 FYNNEI, per germline. DNA of the CDR3: TGTGCCAGCGTGAATAGGGGGGGATCCCCTAATTCACCCCTCCACTTT. Amino acids: CASVNRGGSPNSPLHF.

The CDR3 nucleotides are TGTGCCAGCACCCAAAACCAGGGGAGATATTCACCCCTCCACTTT. As protein: CASTQNQGRYSPLHF. The chain uses TRBV7-9 and TRBJ1-6, with D possibly matching TRBD1 (6 bases). The CDR3 length is 15 residues. Between the trimmed V and J ends, which lost 7 bases and 8 bases, there was a span of 18 bases. In germline, CDR1 is SEHNR, CDR2 FQNEAQ (reference sequence).

This chain's CDR3 is CASSPRRGGTDTQYF. DNA for the CDR3: TGTGCCAGCTCACCGAGGCGGGGGGGCACAGATACGCAGTATTTT. The chain has TRBV18 and TRBJ2-3; TRBD2 agrees at 8 bases. CDR3 length equals 15 residues. Germline trimming cut 3 bases from V and 1 base from J; bases unmatched to any gene: 3. CDR1 is KGHSH, CDR2 LQKENI, per germline.

This clone was counted a few times. The V and J genes are TRBV7-2 and TRBJ1-1; tentatively, D is TRBD1 (5 bases). The CDR3 covers 14 residues. Germline V CDR1 and CDR2: SGHTA, FQGNSA. The germline V and J ends were trimmed by 0 bases and 4 bases, with 9 bases remaining between them. The CDR3 DNA follows: TGTGCCAGCAGCTTAGCCGGTCAGGGCACTGAAGCTTTCTTT. It encodes CASSLAGQGTEAFF.

This clone is a singleton in its sample. V is TRBV6-1 and J is TRBJ1-2, with 10 bases identical to TRBD1. Germline V gene data show CDR1 as MNHNS and CDR2 as SASEGT. Unmatched junction bases numbered 3, after V lost 1 base and J lost 4 bases. This CDR3 has 15 amino acids. DNA of the CDR3: TGTGCCAGCAGTGAAGTAGGACAGGGGGGCTATGGCTACACCTTC. Amino acids: CASSEVGQGGYGYTF.

The chain has TRBV5-1 and TRBJ1-1; D not resolved. This CDR3 has 13 amino acids. Per the germline V gene, CDR1 is SGHRS and CDR2 is YFSETQ. V was shortened by 6 bases and J by 6 bases, with 15 bases between the two germline ends. The CDR3 sequence is CASTSPGLAEAFF. CDR3 bases: TGCGCCAGCACCTCTCCGGGCCTCGCTGAAGCTTTCTTT.

The rearrangement joins TRBV19 to TRBJ1-2; D might be TRBD1 (5 bases). Germline V CDR1 and CDR2: LNHDA, SQIVND (reference sequence). The CDR3 is 15 amino acids. V shed 1 base and J shed 0 bases, with 9 bases lying between them. CDR3 sequence (DNA): TGTGCCAGTAGTATAGTCCGGGACCCTAACTATGGCTACACCTTC. Encoded protein: CASSIVRDPNYGYTF. Together with reference TRBV19 and TRBJ1-2, the CDR3 gives the full variable domain: DGGITQSPKYLFRKEGQNVTLSCEQNLNHDAMYWYRQDPGQGLRLIYYSQIVNDFQKGDIAEGYSVSREKKESFPLTVTSAQKNPTAFYLCASSIVRDPNYGYTFGSGTRLTVV.

The chain joins TRBV19 to TRBJ2-3; TRBD2 agrees at 8 bases. This CDR3 comprises 15 residues. Trimming at V came to 7 bases and at J to 4 bases, leaving 10 bases not matched to a gene. CDR1 is LNHDA and CDR2 is SQIVND in the germline V gene (reference sequence). This CDR3 is CASTRGVAGSDTQYF. CDR3 bases: TGTGCCAGTACACGGGGGGTAGCGGGATCAGATACGCAGTATTTT.

This clone was recorded once. This chain connects TRBV5-1 to TRBJ1-1, with 8 nucleotides matching TRBD1. CDR3 length: 14 amino acids. V was pared by 6 bases and J by 3 bases, with 7 bases of the junction left unmatched. Looked up from germline, CDR1 is SGHRS and CDR2 is YFSETQ. This CDR3 reads CASTIPTGDTEAFF. The CDR3, as DNA: TGCGCCAGCACCATCCCGACAGGGGACACTGAAGCTTTCTTT. Variable domain in full (rest from reference TRBV5-1 and TRBJ1-1): KAGVTQTPRYLIKTRGQQVTLSCSPISGHRSVSWYQQTPGQGLQFLFEYFSETQRNKGNFPGRFSGRQFSNSRSEMNVSTLELGDSALYLCASTIPTGDTEAFFGQGTRLTVV.

This clone has more than one count but fewer than ten. The V and J genes are TRBV19 and TRBJ2-7, with no clear D. Trimming cost V 0 bases and J 3 bases, with 12 bases left between them. This CDR3 spans 15 amino acids. The germline CDR1 and CDR2 sequences are LNHDA and SQIVND (reference sequence). CDR3 coding DNA: TGTGCCAGTAGTATAGATCCTATGGAGAACTACGAGCAGTACTTC. Its protein is CASSIDPMENYEQYF.

This clone is termed medium-sized. For the CDR3, the DNA is TGCGCCAGCAGCCTGGCGACAGGAGGCACCCTTAGCTCCTACAATGAGCAGTTCTTC. It specifies CASSLATGGTLSSYNEQFF. The V and J genes are TRBV5-1 and TRBJ2-1; D is possibly TRBD1 (6 bases). This CDR3 contains 19 residues. Trimming stripped 4 bases from V and 0 bases from J, with 23 bases between. Per germline, CDR1 SGHRS and CDR2 YFSETQ.

The chain couples TRBV15 to TRBJ1-2; D may be TRBD1 (6 bases). This CDR3 comprises 15 residues. V was trimmed by 5 bases and J by 4 bases, leaving 17 bases between them. Looked up from germline, CDR1 is LNHNV and CDR2 is YYDKDF (reference sequence). CDR3 sequence (DNA): TGTGCCACCAGCTCCCCGGCGGGGGGGCTCTATGGCTACACCTTC. Translation: CATSSPAGGLYGYTF.

This clone was counted once. The chain employs TRBV2 and TRBJ2-3; D might be TRBD2 (7 bases). CDR1 SNHLY and CDR2 FYNNEI come from the germline V gene. Trimming stripped 2 bases from V and 7 bases from J, with 16 bases between. The length of the CDR3 is 15 residues. In DNA form, the CDR3 reads TGTGCCAGCAGTGAACTGTGGGGGGGCCCAAATACGCAGTATTTT. Its translation is CASSELWGGPNTQYF.

The genes are TRBV19 and TRBJ1-4; no firm D call. Germline CDR1 reads LNHDA; CDR2 reads SQIVND (reference sequence). With 5 bases removed from V and 4 bases from J, the gap between germline ends came to 17 bases. The CDR3 covers 16 residues. Here the CDR3 DNA reads TGTGCCAGTAGTGGCCGGACCGAGCGCCTTAATGAAAAACTGTTTTTT. It codes for CASSGRTERLNEKLFF.

The J gene is TRBJ2-3, the V gene TRBV5-1, with D possibly TRBD2 on 5 matching bases. CDR3 length: 15 amino acids. V dropped 6 bases and J dropped 0 bases, with 14 bases sitting between them. Germline CDR1 is SGHRS and CDR2 is YFSETQ. CDR3 protein: CASTREPLSTDTQYF. CDR3 DNA sequence: TGCGCCAGCACGAGGGAACCGCTGAGCACAGATACGCAGTATTTT.

This rearrangement joins TRBV7-8 to TRBJ2-5; 8 bases agree with TRBD1. V gave up 0 bases and J gave up 7 bases; unmatched junction bases: 7. Germline CDR1 reads SGHVS; CDR2 reads FQNEAQ. CDR3 length: 15 amino acids. DNA for the CDR3: TGTGCCAGCAGCTTAGCCGGTTTAGGGACAGGGACCCAGTACTTC. Amino acids: CASSLAGLGTGTQYF.

This clone occurred a few times. The V call is TRBV29-1, the J call TRBJ1-4; weak D call: TRBD1 (6 bases). CDR3 length equals 14 residues. The germline V and J ends were trimmed by 7 bases and 7 bases, with 19 bases remaining between them. Germline values: CDR1 SQVTM, CDR2 ANQGSEA. CDR3 sequence: CSGLTGSGAEKLFF. In DNA form, the CDR3 reads TGCAGCGGTCTTACAGGGTCTGGGGCTGAAAAACTGTTTTTT.